This record concerns one T cell receptor beta chain sequence. This sample stems from a study of T cells expressing NK-cell markers. At the level of the study: Sequenced donors, eight in total, included seven who were HCMV-seropositive and one who was seronegative.

The CDR3 length is 16 residues. Per germline, CDR1 SGHTA and CDR2 FQGNSA. Beta-chain TCR cDNA was generated via 5'RACE template switching with UMIs. TCRdb derives one entry per CDR3 protein from the 5' RACE reads, leaving out DNA. The specimen's table records roughly 390,000 distinct CDR3 sequences. This sequence originates from a man aged 18 to 69 in good health. Sample: blood T cells: a sorted CD56 or NKG2C T cell subset, CD4+ or CD8+ T cells, or bulk PBMC T cells (not recorded which). The J gene is TRBJ1-4, the V gene TRBV7-2; checking the TCRdb D call of TRBD1 is not possible without DNA. CDR3 protein: CASSPSSTGNNEKLFF.